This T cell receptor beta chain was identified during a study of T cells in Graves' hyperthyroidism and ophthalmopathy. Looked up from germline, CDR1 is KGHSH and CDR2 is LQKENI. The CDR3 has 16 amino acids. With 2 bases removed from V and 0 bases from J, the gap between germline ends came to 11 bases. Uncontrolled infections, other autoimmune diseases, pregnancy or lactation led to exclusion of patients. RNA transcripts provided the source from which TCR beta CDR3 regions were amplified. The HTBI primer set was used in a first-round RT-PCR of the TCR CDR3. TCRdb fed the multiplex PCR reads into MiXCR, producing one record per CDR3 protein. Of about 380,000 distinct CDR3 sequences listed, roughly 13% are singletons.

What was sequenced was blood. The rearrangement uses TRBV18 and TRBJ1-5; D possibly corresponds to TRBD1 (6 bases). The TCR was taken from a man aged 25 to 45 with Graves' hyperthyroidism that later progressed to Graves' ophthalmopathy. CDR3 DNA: TGTGCCAGCTCACCAAATAGGACAGTTAGCAATCAGCCCCAGCATTTT. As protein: CASSPNRTVSNQPQHF.